Below, 31 T cell receptor beta chains from the same sample are listed, as sequenced in a study of long-term antiretroviral therapy in people with HIV. Run at survey level, the immunoSEQ assay was version v3.0. Libraries were prepared by immunoSEQ multiplex PCR; TCRdb keeps only in-frame clonotypes and omits some of them. In the table there are 20,000 or so clones, around 84% of which are singletons. The sequences come from unsorted PBMCs, collected 1.9 years after starting antiretroviral therapy. These receptors were collected from a woman between 50 and 59 years old with HIV.

V and J are TRBV7-2 and TRBJ2-5; D is unresolved. V was cut by 5 bases and J by 3 bases, with 13 bases left in between. Germline V CDR1 and CDR2: SGHTA, FQGNSA. This CDR3 comprises 14 residues. The CDR3 nucleotides read TGTGCCAGCAGCGTACGGGCCTCGGAAGAGACCCAGTACTTC. This encodes CASSVRASEETQYF.

The rearrangement joins TRBV9 to TRBJ2-3, with TRBD2 matching over 10 bases. V gave up 3 bases and J gave up 3 bases; unmatched junction bases: 7. Germline CDR1 SGDLS, CDR2 YYNGEE. This CDR3 contains 16 residues. The CDR3 protein is CASSAGAGGPTDTQYF. CDR3 in DNA: TGTGCCAGCAGCGCCGGAGCGGGGGGGCCTACAGATACGCAGTATTTT. The full variable domain, rest sourced from reference TRBV9 and TRBJ2-3, is DSGVTQTPKHLITATGQRVTLRCSPRSGDLSVYWYQQSLDQGLQFLIQYYNGEERAKGNILERFSAQQFPDLHSELNLSSLELGDSALYFCASSAGAGGPTDTQYFGPGTRLTVL.

The chain is built from TRBV6-1 and TRBJ1-2; maybe TRBD1 (6 bases). V dropped 3 bases and J dropped 0 bases, with 17 bases sitting between them. There are 17 residues in the CDR3. Germline assignment: CDR1 MNHNS and CDR2 SASEGT. The CDR3 DNA is TGTGCCAGCAGTGACCCGCGGGGGGCCCAAGCTAACTATGGCTACACCTTC. It encodes CASSDPRGAQANYGYTF.

V and J are TRBV29-1 and TRBJ2-7; D might be TRBD1 (6 bases). This CDR3 has 13 amino acids. CDR1 is SQVTM and CDR2 is ANQGSEA in the germline V gene. Trimming removed 6 bases from V and 3 bases from J, with 15 bases in between. The CDR3 nucleotides are TGCAGCGTGATCCCGGGACATAGCTACGAGCAGTACTTC. Residues: CSVIPGHSYEQYF.

The V gene is TRBV27, the J gene TRBJ2-1; 10 bases fit TRBD2. The CDR3 spans 16 residues. The V gene end was trimmed by 2 bases and the J gene end by 10 bases; junction bases not matched to a gene: 11. Germline values: CDR1 MNHEY, CDR2 SMNVEV (reference sequence). For the CDR3, the DNA is TGTGCCAGCAGTTTAGGCCGCCCTAGCGGGGGATACGAGCAGTTCTTC. It yields the protein CASSLGRPSGGYEQFF.

This chain connects TRBV2 to TRBJ2-7; unclear D gene. This CDR3 has 15 residues. Between the trimmed V and J ends, which lost 6 bases and 0 bases, there was a span of 15 bases. Germline CDR1 reads SNHLY; CDR2 reads FYNNEI. The CDR3 region is CASSERLLSSYEQYF. The CDR3 bases are TGTGCCAGCAGCGAAAGGCTCTTGAGCTCCTACGAGCAGTACTTC.

V gene TRBV30 combines with J gene TRBJ1-4; D is uncertain. The CDR3 runs 12 residues. Germline lookup yields CDR1 GTSNPN and CDR2 SVGIG (reference sequence). V lost 3 bases, J lost 1 base, and 3 bases lay in between. The CDR3 bases are TGTGCCTGGAGCAGAACTAATGAAAAACTGTTTTTT. This gives the protein CAWSRTNEKLFF.

This rearrangement joins TRBV15 to TRBJ2-7; 10 nucleotides agree with TRBD1. Trimming at V came to 4 bases and at J to 3 bases, leaving 9 bases not matched to a gene. The CDR3 contains 16 residues. Germline V gene lookup returns CDR1 LNHNV and CDR2 YYDKDF (reference sequence). The CDR3 DNA sequence: TGTGCCACCAGCACTTCCCAAGGGACAGGGGACTACGAGCAGTACTTC. Protein sequence: CATSTSQGTGDYEQYF.

The chain is built from TRBV5-4 and TRBJ1-2; 8 bases line up with TRBD1. Unmatched junction bases numbered 6, after V lost 5 bases and J lost 6 bases. There are 13 residues in the CDR3. The germline V gene encodes CDR1 SGHNT and CDR2 YYREEE (reference sequence). The CDR3 sequence: CASSKQGADGYTF. The CDR3 coding sequence is TGTGCCAGCAGTAAGCAGGGGGCAGATGGCTACACCTTC.

The chain links TRBV4-1 to TRBJ1-5; TRBD1 matches 7 bases. The CDR3 has 16 amino acids. Germline values: CDR1 MGHRA, CDR2 YSYEKL. V gave up 5 bases and J gave up 10 bases; unmatched junction bases: 17. The CDR3 nucleotides read TGCGCCAGCAGCTCTTGGACAGGTCCCGGTCGAGAACCCCAGCATTTT. As protein: CASSSWTGPGREPQHF.

The chain has TRBV5-8 and TRBJ1-5, with D possibly TRBD1 on 5 matching bases. V lost 6 bases, J lost 4 bases, and 17 bases lay in between. The CDR3 extends over 15 amino acids. Germline V gives CDR1 SGHTS, CDR2 YDEGEE. In DNA, the CDR3 is TGTGCCAGCATCCCGGGAAGGGACCCTAATCAGCCCCAGCATTTT. Translated: CASIPGRDPNQPQHF. The whole variable domain, remainder taken from reference TRBV5-8 and TRBJ1-5, is EAGVTQSPTHLIKTRGQQATLRCSPISGHTSVYWYQQALGLGLQFLLWYDEGEERNRGNFPPRFSGRQFPNYSSELNVNALELEDSALYLCASIPGRDPNQPQHFGDGTRLSIL.

In its sample, this clone was seen once. The rearrangement links TRBV6-5 to TRBJ2-5; no firm D call. Trimming shortened V by 10 bases and J by 5 bases, and 11 bases separated the two germline ends. The length of the CDR3 is 11 residues. Per germline, CDR1 MNHEY and CDR2 SVGAGI. The CDR3 DNA reads as TGTGCCATCGGACCCGCGGAGACCCAGTACTTC. Its protein product is CAIGPAETQYF.

This clone was picked up one time. The chain is built from TRBV2 and TRBJ2-1; 7 bases line up with TRBD1. The CDR3 has 15 amino acids. V trimming: 2 bases; J trimming: 3 bases; junction bases outside the gene matches: 4. CDR1 is SNHLY and CDR2 is FYNNEI in the germline V gene. The CDR3 region has the DNA TGTGCCAGCAGTGAACCAGGGGGATTCTACAATGAGCAGTTCTTC. Translating it yields CASSEPGGFYNEQFF.

The V gene is TRBV6-6, the J gene TRBJ2-2; possibly TRBD1 for D (6 bases). Trimming took 6 bases from V and 3 from J, leaving 8 bases between them. The CDR3 runs to 13 residues. Per germline, CDR1 MNHNY and CDR2 SVGAGI (reference sequence). The DNA of the CDR3 is TGTGCCAGCAGAACAGGGTACACCGGGGAGCTGTTTTTT. This sequence encodes CASRTGYTGELFF.

This clone has more than one count but fewer than ten. The chain has TRBV2 and TRBJ1-2; D remains unclear. This CDR3 has 13 residues. Germline CDR1 reads SNHLY; CDR2 reads FYNNEI. V was shortened by 3 bases and J by 4 bases, with 9 bases between the two germline ends. This chain's CDR3 is CASSDSLSYGYTF. CDR3 nucleotides: TGTGCCAGCAGTGATTCGTTGTCCTATGGCTACACCTTC.

The gene calls are TRBV4-1 and TRBJ1-6; a possible D gene is TRBD1 (6 bases). CDR1 is MGHRA and CDR2 is YSYEKL in the germline V gene. V shed 4 bases and J shed 3 bases, with 10 bases lying between them. The CDR3 extends over 15 amino acids. CDR3 nucleotides: TGCGCCAGCAGCCCGGACAGCTACTATAATTCACCCCTCCACTTT. It yields the protein CASSPDSYYNSPLHF.

The chain uses TRBV4-2 and TRBJ2-7; 7 nucleotides agree with TRBD1. CDR3 length: 14 amino acids. Germline-derived CDR1 and CDR2 are LGHNA and YNFKEQ. V lost 1 base to trimming and J lost 2 bases; unmatched junction nucleotides: 2. The CDR3 sequence: CASSQAGQAYEQYF. CDR3 DNA sequence: TGTGCCAGCAGCCAAGCCGGACAGGCCTACGAGCAGTACTTC.

The V gene is TRBV27, the J gene TRBJ1-2, with 9 bases lining up with TRBD1. After removal of 5 bases from V and 7 bases from J, the junction contained 5 bases not matched to a gene. Per the germline V gene, CDR1 is MNHEY and CDR2 is SMNVEV (reference sequence). The CDR3 has 13 residues. CDR3: CASSGDRVGGYTF. CDR3 sequence (DNA): TGTGCCAGCAGTGGGGACAGGGTAGGTGGCTACACCTTC.

The chain carries TRBV9 and TRBJ2-3; TRBD2 matches 11 bases. Germline CDR1 reads SGDLS; CDR2 reads YYNGEE. The V segment lost 4 bases and the J segment 2 bases; nucleotides outside the gene matches: 9. The CDR3 has 17 residues. CDR3 nucleotides: TGTGCCAGCAGCTCCCCCCGACTAGCGGGGTCCACAGATACGCAGTATTTT. Translating it yields CASSSPRLAGSTDTQYF.

V gene TRBV23-1 combines with J gene TRBJ1-2; 8 nucleotides align to TRBD1. Being an ORF, TRBV23-1 has a function that is uncertain. Unmatched junction bases numbered 15, after V lost 2 bases and J lost 4 bases. The CDR3 is 18 residues long. As DNA, the CDR3 is TGCGCCAGCAGTCAACCTCAAAAGAGGACAGGGAGGATCTATGGCTACACCTTC. This sequence encodes CASSQPQKRTGRIYGYTF.

The chain carries TRBV4-1 and TRBJ2-5; TRBD1 matches 11 bases. Germline CDR1 reads MGHRA; CDR2 reads YSYEKL. The CDR3 has 17 amino acids. The trim removed 1 base at V and 5 bases at J, leaving 9 bases unmatched. The CDR3 is CASSQAEGQGAGETQYF. CDR3 nucleotides: TGCGCCAGCAGCCAAGCGGAAGGACAGGGGGCCGGGGAGACCCAGTACTTC.

The chain employs TRBV4-2 and TRBJ2-2; 11 bases are shared with TRBD2. Germline V gives CDR1 LGHNA, CDR2 YNFKEQ. V shed 0 bases and J 2 bases; nucleotides not matched to a gene: 8. The CDR3 loop spans 19 amino acids. CDR3 in amino acids: CASSQDKASGGFNTGELFF. In DNA, the CDR3 is TGTGCCAGCAGCCAAGATAAGGCTAGCGGGGGGTTCAACACCGGGGAGCTGTTTTTT.

The chain carries TRBV28 and TRBJ1-2, with D perhaps TRBD1 (5 bases). Germline V CDR1 and CDR2: MDHEN, SYDVKM. The V end was cut by 5 bases, the J end by 3 bases, with 13 bases between. This CDR3 region has 14 residues. This chain's CDR3 is CASSRDRGDYGYTF. In DNA, the CDR3 is TGTGCCAGCAGTCGGGACCGGGGGGACTATGGCTACACCTTC.

The V gene is TRBV2, the J gene TRBJ2-7, with D unclear. Trimming left V 1 base short and J 0 bases short, with 7 bases between. The CDR3 has 14 amino acids. The germline V gene encodes CDR1 SNHLY and CDR2 FYNNEI. The CDR3 DNA sequence: TGTGCCAGCAGTGAAGGACTGGTCTCCTACGAGCAGTACTTC. Translation gives CASSEGLVSYEQYF.

The chain recombines TRBV6-6 with TRBJ2-3, with D unclear. V was shortened by 5 bases and J by 6 bases, with 6 bases between the two germline ends. The germline V gene has CDR1 MNHNY and CDR2 SVGAGI (reference sequence). This CDR3 region has 11 residues. Here the CDR3 reads CASSARDTQYF. The CDR3 DNA follows: TGTGCCAGCAGTGCCAGGGATACGCAGTATTTT.

The V and J genes are TRBV7-2 and TRBJ2-3; D possibly uses TRBD1 or TRBD2 (6 bases each). Per the germline V gene, CDR1 is SGHTA and CDR2 is FQGNSA. The V and J ends lost 6 bases and 0 bases respectively, with 16 bases between them. CDR3 length: 16 amino acids. The CDR3: CASRIPGGSSTDTQYF. CDR3 DNA sequence: TGTGCCAGCAGGATACCCGGGGGCTCTAGCACAGATACGCAGTATTTT.

The rearrangement links TRBV18 to TRBJ2-3; D remains ambiguous. CDR1 is KGHSH and CDR2 is LQKENI in the germline V gene. This CDR3 is built from 13 residues. Trimming removed 3 bases at V and 0 bases at J, with 4 bases between. The CDR3 region has the DNA TGTGCCAGCTCACCGCCTAGCACAGATACGCAGTATTTT. It encodes CASSPPSTDTQYF. Based on the CDR3 plus reference TRBV18 and TRBJ2-3, the full variable domain is NAGVMQNPRHLVRRRGQEARLRCSPMKGHSHVYWYRQLPEEGLKFMVYLQKENIIDESGMPKERFSAEFPKEGPSILRIQQVVRGDSAAYFCASSPPSTDTQYFGPGTRLTVL.

This clone came up once. The chain has TRBV29-1 and TRBJ1-4, with TRBD1 matching over 8 bases. Unmatched junction bases numbered 3, after V lost 6 bases and J lost 6 bases. This CDR3 is built from 12 residues. Germline CDR1 is SQVTM and CDR2 is ANQGSEA. The chain's CDR3 is CSVQGGHEKLFF. CDR3 DNA sequence: TGCAGCGTACAGGGGGGGCATGAAAAACTGTTTTTT.

V gene TRBV2 combines with J gene TRBJ2-1; 11 nucleotides match TRBD2. Germline CDR1 SNHLY, CDR2 FYNNEI. This CDR3 spans 15 amino acids. V lost 4 bases to trimming and J lost 3 bases; unmatched junction nucleotides: 2. The CDR3 sequence is CASSGTSGGYNEQFF. The CDR3 DNA sequence: TGTGCCAGCAGTGGAACTAGCGGGGGCTACAATGAGCAGTTCTTC.

The chain recombines TRBV6-5 with TRBJ1-1, with 7 bases fitting TRBD1. J was trimmed by 5 bases and V by 10 bases; bases with no gene match: 13. This CDR3 contains 14 residues. Germline values: CDR1 MNHEY, CDR2 SVGAGI. CDR3 in amino acids: CATLSTGPGTEAFF. The DNA for the CDR3 is TGTGCCACCCTTTCGACAGGGCCTGGGACTGAAGCTTTCTTT.

The chain couples TRBV7-8 to TRBJ2-2; 7 bases fit TRBD1. The CDR3 consists of 15 residues. Germline CDR1 and CDR2: SGHVS and FQNEAQ. V dropped 5 bases and J dropped 3; count of bases not matched to a gene: 6. CDR3 amino acids: CASSPSRGYTGELFF. The CDR3 nucleotides are TGTGCCAGCAGCCCCAGCAGGGGGTACACCGGGGAGCTGTTTTTT.